The present T cell receptor beta chain was sequenced within a study of shared clonotypes between healthy human individuals. Germline V gene lookup returns CDR1 MNHNS and CDR2 SASEGT. V lost 2 bases and J lost 8; bases outside the gene matches: 6. There are 15 residues in the CDR3. This clone was detected once. Assay used: immunoSEQ multiplex PCR; TCRdb lists only in-frame clones, some missing. The sample includes roughly 2,500,000 clones, approximately 93% of them seen just once. Sequencing used naive CD4+ T cells from PBMCs. Subset: CD45RA+ positively selected. The source of this sequence is a man between 18 and 29 years old in good health. Some clones in this sample may be carry-over from other donors' samples. The chain has TRBV6-1 and TRBJ2-1, with 10 bases identical to TRBD1. The chain's CDR3 is CASSETGQGFDEQFF. As DNA, the CDR3 is TGTGCCAGCAGTGAAACGGGACAGGGGTTCGATGAGCAGTTCTTC.